Each of the 11 T cell receptor beta chains below was sequenced from the same sample in a study of T cells in Graves' hyperthyroidism and ophthalmopathy. It was RNA transcripts that yielded the amplified TCR beta CDR3 regions. The HTBI set primed first-round TCR CDR3 RT-PCR. TCRdb called the multiplex PCR reads again in MiXCR, with one record for every CDR3 protein. The data hold 300,000 to 500,000 distinct CDR3 sequences, with 11% to 15% observed a single time. The specimen sequenced was blood. The source is a man over 45 with Graves' ophthalmopathy.

This clonotype was counted ten times or more. This chain links TRBV20-1 with TRBJ2-7; perhaps D is TRBD1 or TRBD2 (5 bases each). The CDR3 extends over 13 amino acids. V was trimmed by 5 bases and J by 6 bases, leaving 17 bases between them. Germline V gives CDR1 DFQATT, CDR2 SNEGSKA (reference sequence). In nucleotides, the CDR3 is TGCAGTGCTCCCGAGGGGCGGGCTGGCGAGCAGTACTTC. It encodes CSAPEGRAGEQYF.

This clonotype was recorded many times. V and J are TRBV5-1 and TRBJ1-2; D gene unclear. CDR1 SGHRS and CDR2 YFSETQ come from the germline V gene. The CDR3 covers 12 residues. V was shortened by 0 bases and J by 8 bases, with 8 bases between the two germline ends. In DNA, the CDR3 is TGCGCCAGCAGCTTGGCGGCGAAGGGCTACACCTTC. It translates to CASSLAAKGYTF. Complete variable domain (other parts from reference TRBV5-1 and TRBJ1-2): KAGVTQTPRYLIKTRGQQVTLSCSPISGHRSVSWYQQTPGQGLQFLFEYFSETQRNKGNFPGRFSGRQFSNSRSEMNVSTLELGDSALYLCASSLAAKGYTFGSGTRLTVV.

This clonotype came up many times. V and J are TRBV5-1 and TRBJ2-3; maybe TRBD1 (6 bases). V lost 4 bases and J lost 2, with 17 bases in between. Germline V gene sequence: CDR1 SGHRS, CDR2 YFSETQ. This CDR3 spans 16 amino acids. As DNA, the CDR3 is TGCGCCAGCAGCACCGGGACAAAGCCTTCCACAGATACGCAGTATTTT. This codes for CASSTGTKPSTDTQYF. The full variable domain, its missing parts supplied by reference TRBV5-1 and TRBJ2-3, is KAGVTQTPRYLIKTRGQQVTLSCSPISGHRSVSWYQQTPGQGLQFLFEYFSETQRNKGNFPGRFSGRQFSNSRSEMNVSTLELGDSALYLCASSTGTKPSTDTQYFGPGTRLTVL.

This clonotype was recorded many times. This chain connects TRBV14 to TRBJ2-1; possible D gene TRBD2, 6 bases. V was clipped by 3 bases and J by 9 bases, with 9 bases between them. Germline V gene sequence: CDR1 SGHDN, CDR2 FVKESK. The CDR3 runs 12 residues. The CDR3 nucleotides are TGTGCCAGCAGCCACCTGGGGGGTGAGCAGTTCTTC. Translating gives CASSHLGGEQFF.

Many counts were recorded for this clonotype. V and J are TRBV5-1 and TRBJ2-7, with 9 positions matching TRBD1. The germline CDR1 and CDR2 sequences are SGHRS and YFSETQ. Unmatched junction bases numbered 3, after V lost 0 bases and J lost 2 bases. The CDR3 consists of 15 residues. CDR3 sequence (DNA): TGCGCCAGCAGCTTGGGCGGGACAGGGACCTACGAGCAGTACTTC. As protein: CASSLGGTGTYEQYF.

The chain uses TRBV9 and TRBJ2-3; TRBD2 matches at 11 bases. With 4 bases clipped from V and 4 bases from J, the junction kept 5 bases outside the gene matches. The CDR3 has 15 amino acids. CDR1 is SGDLS and CDR2 is YYNGEE in the germline V gene. CDR3 loop: CASSFSGRASDTQYF. CDR3 bases: TGTGCCAGCAGCTTTAGCGGGAGGGCCTCAGATACGCAGTATTTT.

The genes are TRBV12-3 or TRBV12-4 and TRBJ1-2; 8 nucleotides agree with TRBD1. This CDR3 region has 14 residues. J gave up 2 bases and V 3 bases, and 2 bases lay outside the gene matches. The CDR3 spells CASSFRQGNYGYTF. DNA for the CDR3: TGTGCCAGCAGTTTTCGACAGGGGAACTATGGCTACACCTTC.

In the case of this clonotype: The junction departs from the called germline gene at one end, perhaps through a read error. The chain is built from TRBV14 and TRBJ2-1; D is undetermined. The length of the CDR3 is 16 residues. Germline-derived CDR1 and CDR2 are SGHDN and FVKESK. The CDR3 nucleotides read TGTGCCAGCAGCCAGCAACTCCCGAGCTCCTTCAATGAGCAGTTCTTC. Its translation: CASSQQLPSSFNEQFF.

The gene calls are TRBV20-1 and TRBJ1-1; D may be TRBD1 (5 bases). V lost 0 bases to trimming and J lost 0 bases, with 11 bases between them. CDR1 and CDR2 from the germline V gene are DFQATT and SNEGSKA (reference sequence). The CDR3 contains 15 residues. The CDR3 DNA is TGCAGTGCTAGAGACAGGGAGACCCTGAACACTGAAGCTTTCTTT. Residues: CSARDRETLNTEAFF.

This clonotype was observed a few times. V usage is TRBV20-1 and J usage is TRBJ2-7; TRBD1 matches at 8 bases. V gave up 5 bases and J gave up 6 bases; unmatched junction bases: 15. Germline-derived CDR1 and CDR2 are DFQATT and SNEGSKA (reference sequence). The CDR3 covers 15 residues. The CDR3 coding sequence is TGCAGTGCTCACAGGGGGGCCGGGACAGGATCCGAGCAGTACTTC. Translated: CSAHRGAGTGSEQYF.

This clonotype appeared many times. V gene TRBV28 combines with J gene TRBJ2-7, with D maybe TRBD1 (5 bases). The CDR3 consists of 14 residues. Germline CDR1 and CDR2: MDHEN and SYDVKM. The V end lost 6 bases, the J end lost 4 bases, and 16 bases lay between the germline ends. The CDR3 nucleotides are TGTGCCAGCAGCTACCAGACAGTTCGATACGAGCAGTACTTC. Its translation is CASSYQTVRYEQYF.